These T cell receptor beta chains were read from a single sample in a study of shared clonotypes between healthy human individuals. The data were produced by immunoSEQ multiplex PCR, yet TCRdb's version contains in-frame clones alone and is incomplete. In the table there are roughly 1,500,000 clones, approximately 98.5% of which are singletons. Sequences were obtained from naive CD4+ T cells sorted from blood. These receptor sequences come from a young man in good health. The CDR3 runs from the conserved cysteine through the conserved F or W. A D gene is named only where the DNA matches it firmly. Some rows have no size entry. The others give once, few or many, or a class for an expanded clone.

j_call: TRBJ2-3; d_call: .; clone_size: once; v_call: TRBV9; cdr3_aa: CASSVEGWGPTDTQYF; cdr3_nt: TGTGCCAGCAGCGTAGAGGGGTGGGGCCCGACAGATACGCAGTATTTT
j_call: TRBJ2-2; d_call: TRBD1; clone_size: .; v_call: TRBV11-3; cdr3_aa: CATKDRGNTGELFF; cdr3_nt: TGTGCCACAAAGGACAGGGGAAACACCGGGGAGCTGTTTTTT
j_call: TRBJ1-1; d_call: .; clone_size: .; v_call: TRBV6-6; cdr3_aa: CASSYSMGGTEAFF; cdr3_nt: TGTGCCAGCAGTTACTCGATGGGGGGCACTGAAGCTTTCTTT
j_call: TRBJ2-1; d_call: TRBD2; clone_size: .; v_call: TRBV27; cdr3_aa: CASTVRLAGGNNEQFF; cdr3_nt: TGTGCCAGCACCGTAAGACTAGCGGGAGGGAACAATGAGCAGTTCTTC
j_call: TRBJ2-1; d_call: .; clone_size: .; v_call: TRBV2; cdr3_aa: CASSPGNEQFF; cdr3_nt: TGTGCCAGCAGTCCCGGGAATGAGCAGTTCTTC
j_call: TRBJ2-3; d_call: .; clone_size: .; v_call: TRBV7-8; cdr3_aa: CASSFTGTDTQYF; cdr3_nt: TGTGCCAGCAGCTTTACGGGCACAGATACGCAGTATTTT
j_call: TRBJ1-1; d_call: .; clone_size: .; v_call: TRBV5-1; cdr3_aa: CASSLVALVGGPTEAFF; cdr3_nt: TGCGCCAGCAGCTTGGTGGCGCTCGTAGGGGGTCCCACTGAAGCTTTCTTT
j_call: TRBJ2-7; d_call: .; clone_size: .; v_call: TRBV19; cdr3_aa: CASSRRGRYEQYF; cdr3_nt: TGTGCCAGTAGCCGGCGGGGTCGGTACGAGCAGTACTTC
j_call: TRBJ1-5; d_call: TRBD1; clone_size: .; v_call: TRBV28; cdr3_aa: CASSSTGQGVYSNQPQHF; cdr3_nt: TGTGCCAGCAGTTCAACGGGACAGGGGGTTTATAGCAATCAGCCCCAGCATTTT
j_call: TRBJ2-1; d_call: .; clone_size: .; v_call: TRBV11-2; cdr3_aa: CASSLRAGASDYNEQFF; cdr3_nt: TGTGCCAGCAGCTTAAGGGCGGGGGCTAGCGATTACAATGAGCAGTTCTTC
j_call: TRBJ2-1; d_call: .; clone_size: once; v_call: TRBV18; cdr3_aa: CASSPGATHEQFF; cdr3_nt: TGTGCCAGCTCACCCGGAGCGACACATGAGCAGTTCTTC
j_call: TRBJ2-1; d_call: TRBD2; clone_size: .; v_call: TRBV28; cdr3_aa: CASSLGPSGRLFF; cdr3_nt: TGTGCCAGCAGTTTAGGTCCTAGCGGGAGGTTGTTCTTC
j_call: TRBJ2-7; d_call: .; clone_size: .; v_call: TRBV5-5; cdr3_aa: CASSLRWTDSYEQYF; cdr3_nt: TGTGCCAGCAGCTTGCGCTGGACGGACTCCTACGAGCAGTACTTC
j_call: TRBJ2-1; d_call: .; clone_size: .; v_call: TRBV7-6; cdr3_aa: CASSLRGRESYNEQFF; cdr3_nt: TGTGCCAGCAGCTTACGGGGGCGGGAGTCCTACAATGAGCAGTTCTTC
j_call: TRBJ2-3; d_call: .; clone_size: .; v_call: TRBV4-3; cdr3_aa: CASSPGVADTQYF; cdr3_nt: TGCGCCAGCAGCCCGGGCGTTGCAGATACGCAGTATTTT
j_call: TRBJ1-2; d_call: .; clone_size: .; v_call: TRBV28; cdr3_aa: CASRNIDRANYGYTF; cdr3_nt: TGTGCCAGCAGAAATATAGACAGAGCTAACTATGGCTACACCTTC
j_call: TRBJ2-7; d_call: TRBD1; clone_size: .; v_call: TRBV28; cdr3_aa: CASSFADRGYEQYF; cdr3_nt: TGTGCCAGCAGTTTTGCCGACAGGGGTTACGAGCAGTACTTC
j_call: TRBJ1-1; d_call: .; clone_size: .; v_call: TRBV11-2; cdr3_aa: CASREGQTEAFF; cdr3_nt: TGTGCCAGCAGGGAAGGACAGACTGAAGCTTTCTTT
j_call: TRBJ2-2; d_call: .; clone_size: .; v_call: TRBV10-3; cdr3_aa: CAISRTGELFF; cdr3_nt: TGTGCCATCAGTAGGACCGGGGAGCTGTTTTTT
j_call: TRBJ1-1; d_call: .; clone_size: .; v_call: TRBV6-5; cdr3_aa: CASSYPPGTEAFF; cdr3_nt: TGTGCCAGCAGTTACCCCCCGGGAACTGAAGCTTTCTTT
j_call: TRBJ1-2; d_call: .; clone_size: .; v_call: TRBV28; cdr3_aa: CASSFGAGSRGYTF; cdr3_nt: TGTGCCAGCAGTTTTGGGGCAGGGAGTCGTGGCTACACCTTC
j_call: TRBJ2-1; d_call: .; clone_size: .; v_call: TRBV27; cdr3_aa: CASKDLSYNEQFF; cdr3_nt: TGTGCCAGCAAGGACCTCTCCTACAATGAGCAGTTCTTC
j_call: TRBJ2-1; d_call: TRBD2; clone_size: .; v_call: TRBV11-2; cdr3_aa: CASSPDPGGVGEQFF; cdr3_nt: TGTGCCAGCAGCCCCGACCCGGGGGGAGTAGGTGAGCAGTTCTTC
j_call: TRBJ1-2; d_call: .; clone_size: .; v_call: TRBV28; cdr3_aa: CASSSARTRAGGYTF; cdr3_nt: TGTGCCAGCTCATCCGCCCGGACACGAGCGGGTGGCTACACCTTC
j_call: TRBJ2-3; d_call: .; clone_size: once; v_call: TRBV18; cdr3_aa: CASSPLPDTQYF; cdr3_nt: TGTGCCAGCTCACCACTCCCAGATACGCAGTATTTT
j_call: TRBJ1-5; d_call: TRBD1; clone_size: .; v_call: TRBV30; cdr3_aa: CAWSPGQGNQPQHF; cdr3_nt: TGTGCCTGGAGTCCCGGACAGGGCAATCAGCCCCAGCATTTT
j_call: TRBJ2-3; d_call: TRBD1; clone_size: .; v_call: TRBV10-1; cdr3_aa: CASSEPGQATDTQYF; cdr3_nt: TGCGCCAGCAGTGAGCCGGGACAGGCGACAGATACGCAGTATTTT
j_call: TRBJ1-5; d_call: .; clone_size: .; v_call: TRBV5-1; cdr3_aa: CASSLGDTNQPQHF; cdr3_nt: TGCGCCAGCAGCTTGGGGGACACCAATCAGCCCCAGCATTTT
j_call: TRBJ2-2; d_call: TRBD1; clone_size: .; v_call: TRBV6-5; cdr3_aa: CASLRDRNTGELFF; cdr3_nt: TGTGCCAGTCTCCGGGACAGAAACACCGGGGAGCTGTTTTTT
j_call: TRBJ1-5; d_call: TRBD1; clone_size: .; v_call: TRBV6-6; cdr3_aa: CASSYAPTGIYQPQHF; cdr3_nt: TGTGCCAGCAGTTACGCTCCGACAGGGATATACCAGCCCCAGCATTTT
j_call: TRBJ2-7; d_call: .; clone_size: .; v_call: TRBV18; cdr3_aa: CASSRPSAVNGTYEQYF; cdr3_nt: TGTGCCAGCTCGCGTCCATCGGCCGTAAATGGTACCTACGAGCAGTACTTC
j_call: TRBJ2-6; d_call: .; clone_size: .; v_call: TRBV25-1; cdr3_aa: CASSEPLGSGANVLTF; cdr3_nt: TGTGCCAGCAGTGAACCCCTGGGCTCTGGGGCCAACGTCCTGACTTTC
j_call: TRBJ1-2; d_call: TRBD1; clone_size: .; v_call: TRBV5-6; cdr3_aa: CASSSPGQGGANYGYTF; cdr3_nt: TGTGCCAGCAGCTCACCGGGACAGGGAGGTGCTAACTATGGCTACACCTTC
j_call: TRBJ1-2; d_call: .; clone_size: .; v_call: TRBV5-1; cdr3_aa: CASSGGTALGYTF; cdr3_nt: TGCGCCAGCAGCGGGGGGACGGCACTCGGCTACACCTTC
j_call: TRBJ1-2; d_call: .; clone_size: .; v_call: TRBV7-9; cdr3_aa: CASSLAYGESNYGYTF; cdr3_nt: TGTGCCAGCAGCTTAGCGTATGGGGAGTCTAACTATGGCTACACCTTC
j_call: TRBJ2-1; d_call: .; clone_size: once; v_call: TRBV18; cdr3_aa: CASSPLSVEQFF; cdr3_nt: TGTGCCAGCTCACCATTGAGTGTTGAGCAGTTCTTC
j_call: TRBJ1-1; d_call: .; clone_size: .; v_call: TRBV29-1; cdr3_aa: CSVLGGLDTEAFF; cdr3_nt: TGCAGCGTGCTAGGGGGGTTGGACACTGAAGCTTTCTTT
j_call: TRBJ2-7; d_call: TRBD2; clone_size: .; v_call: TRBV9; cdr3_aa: CASSVEASGSHEQYF; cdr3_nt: TGTGCCAGCAGCGTAGAAGCTAGCGGGAGCCACGAGCAGTACTTC
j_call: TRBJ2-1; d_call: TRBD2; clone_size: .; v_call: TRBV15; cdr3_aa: CATSRATSGMRGFF; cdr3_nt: TGTGCCACCAGCAGAGCAACTAGCGGGATGAGGGGGTTCTTC
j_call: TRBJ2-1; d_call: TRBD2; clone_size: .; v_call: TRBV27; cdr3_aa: CASSPTLKAGGHNEQFF; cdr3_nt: TGTGCCAGCAGTCCTACCTTGAAAGCGGGAGGGCACAATGAGCAGTTCTTC
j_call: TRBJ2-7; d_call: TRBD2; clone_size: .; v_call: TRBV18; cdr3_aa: CASSQELAGGLGYGAEQYF; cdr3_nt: TGTGCCAGCTCTCAAGAACTAGCGGGAGGTCTCGGATACGGAGCCGAGCAGTACTTC